This TCR beta chain was captured in a study of memory CD8 T cells in hepatitis C reinfection. The wider study: HCV reinfection: RNA-positive following two negative tests at least 60 days apart. Pre-reinfection samples were taken 55 to 20 weeks before detection.

Assay used: immunoSEQ multiplex PCR; TCRdb lists only in-frame clones, some missing. The sample has 50,000 or so clones, 89% seen once. Time point of the sample: pre-reinfection, 55 to 20 weeks before reinfection detection. The sorted cells went straight to TCR sequencing with no prior in vitro expansion. A couple of donors provided sorted CD3+ CD8+ CD45RO- naive CD8 T cells at all three reinfection time points. Germline CDR1 reads MNHEY; CDR2 reads SMNVEV (reference sequence). Trimming at V came to 8 bases and at J to 1 base, leaving 5 bases not matched to a gene. The CDR3 is 14 residues long. The count of this clone is one.

Sequencing was performed on naive CD8+ T cells sorted from blood. This TCR was sampled from a man aged 18 to 29 with hepatitis C virus infection. The J gene is TRBJ1-1, the V gene TRBV27, with 9 bases that match TRBD1. The CDR3 protein is CASCQTGGNTEAFF. CDR3 bases: TGTGCCAGCTGCCAGACAGGGGGGAACACTGAAGCTTTCTTT.